This T cell receptor (beta chain) is drawn from a study of T cells after yellow fever vaccination. As TCR cDNA was made by 5'RACE template switching, a universal primer site and UMIs were added. TCRdb analysed the 5' RACE reads with MiXCR anew, one entry per CDR3 protein. The sample contains approximately 30,000 distinct CDR3 sequences, 4.4% of which appear only once. Study-level findings and limits: Primary-vaccination clones mostly resurfaced post-booster (about 96% CD4, more than 85% CD8). Relatively few clonotypes were ones that appeared in both CD4 and CD8 compartments. Contamination by abundant bulk-population clonotypes could be present in FACS-sorted repertoires.

In its sample, this clonotype was seen many times. Its target is not known. The germline gives CDR1 SGHVS, CDR2 FQNEAQ. The CDR3 has 13 amino acids. The germline V and J ends were trimmed by 1 base and 10 bases, with 12 bases remaining between them. Sequences were derived from CD8+ T cells sorted from PBMCs, sampled 5 days after the yellow fever booster vaccination. This chain connects TRBV7-8 to TRBJ2-3; D is tentatively TRBD1 or TRBD2 (5 bases each). This receptor was obtained from a man in his thirties or forties who received the YFV17D yellow fever vaccine. The CDR3 is CASSLGGGGPQYF. CDR3 nucleotide sequence: TGTGCCAGCAGCTTAGGGGGTGGGGGTCCGCAGTATTTT.